This TCR beta chain came from a study of cytomegalovirus exposure and HLA in healthy donors (dated 2017 in TCRdb). In the study overall: In an earlier analysis of around 540 of the donors, less than 350 Gb of sequence data and 90 million to 130 million unique TCR beta sequences from about 190 million T cells were reported. Among 398 genotyped donors of the cohort, an average of roughly 240,000 unique TCR beta nucleotide sequences were sequenced per donor, roughly 20% of them non-productive. Every repertoire in the discovery cohort had been generated on one and the same sequencing platform. The T cell repertoires of 700 or so subjects were profiled by immunosequencing and related to cytomegalovirus serostatus. The number of typed donors differed by locus: about 629-630 for A, B, C, DRB1 and DQB1; 522 for DQA1; over 600 for DPA1; and some 430 for DPB1. A later genetic analysis used genome-wide SNP genotypes for about 65% of the roughly 670 donors, treating that subset as a discovery cohort. An early release that covered some 640 HLA-typed donors contained approximately 300 gigabases of sequencing data and tens of millions of unique TCR sequences. Both class I and class II loci were covered by HLA typing, at four-digit resolution. A later analysis re-examined previously published TCR beta repertoires from more than 600 donors and added high-resolution HLA genotyping to investigate patterns of TCR occurrence. A separate validation cohort of 100 to 150 different subjects was used in addition to the approximately 700-subject first cohort. To predict cytomegalovirus infection status, the study brought together high-throughput TCR immunosequencing, statistical association of individual TCRs with disease status, and machine learning. Among the approximately 400 genotyped donors, 75% to 90% belonged to the genetic ancestry cluster associated with self-reported Caucasian donors. In an earlier analysis of a few hundred of the donors, high-throughput TCR beta sequencing was used to judge whether each TCR beta V gene segment behaved as functional or pseudogenic. The aim of the study was to test whether cataloging public T cell receptors could identify signatures of past pathogen exposure. Several DR-DQ haplotypes were handled as single units for association and clustering because linkage in the cohort was strong. Donor age, sex, ethnicity and CMV serostatus were compiled alongside the repertoire data. Rather than drawing on any new phenotypic data, the later analysis identified candidate immune exposures from TCR beta sequences and the way those sequences occurred across donors. General study outcomes and caveats: The sequencing pipeline was judged likely to have produced a cluster of highly shared sequence variants as a technical artifact. Roughly uniform sequencing depth across donors was assumed in presence/absence analyses, although this assumption may not hold. Several of the top co-occurrence clusters appeared to be linked to parvovirus B19, influenza, CMV and Epstein-Barr virus, according to a later analysis. A later analysis found that most CMV-associated TCR beta chains appeared HLA-restricted, with HLA associations seemingly driven largely by CMV exposure. Broadly in line with IMGT annotations, most TCR beta V segments showed up in productive rearrangements about 87% or about 30% of the time in an earlier analysis of around 550 of the donors. For the cohort, immune exposure information was limited to CMV serostatus. In this cohort, only TCR beta chains were sequenced, and detectable features were limited by the absence of alpha or paired-chain data. In a later genetic analysis, fewer N-insertions in productive TCRs were reported among donors in an Asian-associated ancestry cluster than the roughly 700-donor mean. The study gave a list of around 170 TCR beta chains associated with cytomegalovirus. Cytomegalovirus status was reported to be diagnosed by the classifier with high specificity and sensitivity in both the original and validation cohorts. In vitro tests confirmed that a few of the cytomegalovirus-associated TCR beta chains recognize cytomegalovirus antigens. When HLA alleles, especially DR and DQ, strongly co-occurred, TCR associations were difficult to assign to individual alleles. In a later analysis, HLA-associated TCR beta chains were found to be more clonally expanded and to have lower generation probabilities than equally common non-associated chains. Linkage disequilibrium might explain the correlated functional status among segregating V segments, but an unknown experimental factor could not be ruled out. A later analysis associated about 18,000 TCR beta sequences with specific HLA alleles at a false discovery rate of 0.05. The authors suggested that the approach could potentially be extended to other disease states and immunological phenotypes. About 15 rarely observed V segments, including chromosome 9 orphons, were excluded from the earlier analysis of about 500 of the donors because counts were too low. In a later genetic analysis, a missense DCLRE1C variant was associated with V-gene and J-gene trimming of TCR beta chains, and the association was replicated in an independent cohort. Most TCR sequences were observed very rarely across donors, whereas some public TCRs were present in many individuals. A further reported finding was that TCR beta sequences accurately predicted the HLA-A and HLA-B alleles for most subjects in the first cohort. Because HLA typing was missing for some donors at each locus, association tests included only the typed subset. According to a later analysis, TCR association rates differed among HLA loci, with DRB1 alleles showing the most associated TCRs and HLA-C alleles showing the fewest.

Library preparation used the immunoSEQ multiplex PCR assay. For the multiplex PCR, a mixture combining 60 forward primers for TCR Vbeta segments and 13 reverse primers for TCR Jbeta segments was used. A multiplex PCR assay on genomic DNA amplified the CDR3 region of rearranged TCR beta genes. Amplified TCR beta libraries were sequenced as 87-base-pair reads on the Illumina HiSeq System. The authors processed their data as follows. A later analysis tallied roughly 76 million unique TCR beta chains across the 700 or so repertoires, and about 10 million of those chains were shared by two or more donors. Raw reads were error-corrected and collapsed into unique sequences with a nearest-neighbor algorithm that merged closely related sequences to remove PCR and sequencing errors. V, D and J gene segments were assigned by aligning CDR3 sequences to IMGT reference sequences. For a sequence to be retained, a match of at least six nucleotides was required to both a V gene segment and a J gene segment. A rearrangement counted as productive if the CDR3 had no stop codons and remained in frame with V and J, and every other rearrangement counted as non-productive. Following IMGT convention, CDR3 was defined as the stretch from the second conserved V-encoded cysteine up to the conserved J-encoded phenylalanine. In an earlier analysis of some 550 of the donors, sequences lacking an unambiguous match to a single V gene segment were excluded. In an earlier analysis of 587 of the donors, V segments were called functional above 56.7% productive rearrangements and were called segregating when the between-donor standard deviation exceeded 5%. A statistical classification framework was developed to diagnose cytomegalovirus status using the catalog of TCR beta chain sequences. In a later analysis, TCR nucleotide sequences were compared against IMGT/GENE-DB human TR gene sequences so that V and J genes could be assigned. Using the TCRdist pipeline, a later analysis assigned CDR3 sequences along with most-parsimonious VDJ recombination scenarios. In a later analysis, each TCR beta chain was defined by its CDR3 amino acid sequence together with its V-gene family, and reads without a unique V-gene family were excluded. To address suspected cross-contamination and a sequencing artifact, a later analysis removed around 600 highly shared, low-generation-probability nucleotide sequences. In a later analysis, a clonal expansion index was calculated for each public chain from normalized within-repertoire ranks of inferred template counts. A later analysis computed generation probabilities with a VDJ recombination model fitted to out-of-frame rearrangements, and checked the results against IGoR. In a later analysis, hypergeometric tests were used to score TCR-TCR, TCR-HLA and TCR-CMV co-occurrence, with a repertoire-size bias correction applied to TCR pairs. A later analysis estimated false discovery rates by permuting HLA or CMV assignments 20 times. A later analysis grouped co-occurring TCRs with DBSCAN, adding TCRdist sequence similarity when clustering within HLA-allele-positive subsets. Repertoires with fewer than 30,000 or more than 120,000 public chains, plus five repertoires with anomalous nucleotide sharing, were excluded from co-occurrence clustering. The table was pulled from immuneACCESS by TCRdb, which kept in-frame rearrangements only. Such tables lose some clones; where checked, under half of the loss comes from unresolved V genes, and the rest has no known cause. D and trimming were read from the DNA, whereas the V and J calls and clone size are those reported in that table. The sample table holds about 160,000 clones, of which 87% were seen once. The ten largest clones take up around 0.93% of the sample.

Concerning this clone itself: The clone's antigen remains unknown. Within one base of it there is no much larger clone, and no base qualities were kept.

The cohort was made up of approximately 670 healthy bone marrow donors. At the time of sampling, all cohort members were nominally healthy, though unrecorded immune exposures were likely present. The donor tested CMV seronegative and was one of the 352 seronegative cohort members. Each donor provided a peripheral blood sample, and peripheral blood mononuclear cells were used for TCR beta sequencing. Genomic DNA extraction from the blood cell samples was performed with the Qiagen DNeasy Blood Extraction Kit. What was sequenced was PBMCs. The TCR was taken from a woman in her thirties in good health and CMV-seronegative.

The CDR3 in this case is CASSSDWRAQYF. The sequenced DNA: TGTGCCAGCAGCTCGGACTGGAGGGCCCAGTACTTC. The chain is made from TRBV7-2 and TRBJ2-5; D gene: possibly TRBD2, on 6 matching bases. The germline ends are 12 bases apart after V is trimmed by 4 bases and J by 9 bases. As encoded in the germline V gene, CDR1 is SGHTA while CDR2 is FQGNSA. The CDR3 contains 12 residues, cysteine and phenylalanine counted. The sequence is cut down to CDR3 DNA, 36 bases in frame from base 1.